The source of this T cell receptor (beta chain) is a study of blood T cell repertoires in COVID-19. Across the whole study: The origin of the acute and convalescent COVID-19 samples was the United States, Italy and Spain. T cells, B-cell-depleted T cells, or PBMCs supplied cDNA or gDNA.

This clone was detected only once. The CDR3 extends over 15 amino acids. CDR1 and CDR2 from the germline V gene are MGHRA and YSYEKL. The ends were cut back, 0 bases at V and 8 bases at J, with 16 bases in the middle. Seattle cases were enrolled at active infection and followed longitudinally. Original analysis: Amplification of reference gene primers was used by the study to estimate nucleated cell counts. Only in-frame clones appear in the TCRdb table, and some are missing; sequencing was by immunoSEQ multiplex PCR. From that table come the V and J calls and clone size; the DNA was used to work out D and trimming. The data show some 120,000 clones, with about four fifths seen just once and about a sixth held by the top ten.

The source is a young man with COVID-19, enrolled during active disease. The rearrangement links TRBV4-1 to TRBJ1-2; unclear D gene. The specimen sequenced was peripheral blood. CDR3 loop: CASSQEGAEVVGYTF. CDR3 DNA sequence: TGCGCCAGCAGCCAAGAAGGAGCGGAGGTGGTGGGCTACACCTTC.